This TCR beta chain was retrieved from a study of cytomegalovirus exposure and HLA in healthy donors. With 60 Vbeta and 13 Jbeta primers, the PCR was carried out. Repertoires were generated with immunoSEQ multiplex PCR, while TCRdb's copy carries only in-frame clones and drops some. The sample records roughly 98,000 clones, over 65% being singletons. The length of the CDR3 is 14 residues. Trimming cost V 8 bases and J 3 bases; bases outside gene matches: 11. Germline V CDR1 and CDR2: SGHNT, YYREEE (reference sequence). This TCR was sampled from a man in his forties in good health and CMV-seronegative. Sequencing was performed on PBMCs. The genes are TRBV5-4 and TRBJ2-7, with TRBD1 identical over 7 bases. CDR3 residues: CASTIQGRDYEQYF. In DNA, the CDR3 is TGTGCCAGTACCATACAGGGGCGAGACTACGAGCAGTACTTC.